These 3 T cell receptor beta chains were sequenced from one sample in a study of T cell repertoires in aging, cancer and after chemotherapy. The template was genomic DNA from peripheral blood, not RNA. Multiplex touch-down PCR with TRB-A/B primers amplified rearranged V-D-J TRB sequences. MiXCR was run by TCRdb on the multiplex PCR reads, yielding one entry per CDR3 protein. The table has several thousand distinct CDR3 sequences, roughly 45% seen once. Sequencing was carried out using blood. These receptors were taken from a human donor with a solid tumor.

The V and J genes are TRBV7-2 and TRBJ2-3, with D uncertain. The CDR3 runs to 13 residues. The ends were cut back, 2 bases at V and 9 bases at J, with 12 bases in the middle. The germline gives CDR1 SGHTA, CDR2 FQGNSA. CDR3 protein: CASSLLESRTQYF. Written as DNA, the CDR3 is TGTGCCAGCAGCTTATTGGAGAGTCGGACGCAGTATTTT.

This clonotype was recorded only once. The rearrangement links TRBV6-5 to TRBJ2-5; no clear D. The V and J ends lost 7 bases and 4 bases respectively, with 4 bases between them. CDR3 length: 10 amino acids. Germline CDR1 and CDR2: MNHEY and SVGAGI. CDR3 coding DNA: TGTGCCAGCACCGGAGAGACCCAGTACTTC. Residues: CASTGETQYF.

The chain carries TRBV5-6 and TRBJ1-6; D gene unclear. Deletions cut 2 bases from V and 7 bases from J, with 4 bases between. Germline V gives CDR1 SGHDT, CDR2 YYEEEE. This CDR3 has 12 amino acids. The chain's CDR3 is CASSLSNSPLHF. DNA of the CDR3: TGTGCCAGCAGCTTAAGCAATTCACCCCTCCACTTT.